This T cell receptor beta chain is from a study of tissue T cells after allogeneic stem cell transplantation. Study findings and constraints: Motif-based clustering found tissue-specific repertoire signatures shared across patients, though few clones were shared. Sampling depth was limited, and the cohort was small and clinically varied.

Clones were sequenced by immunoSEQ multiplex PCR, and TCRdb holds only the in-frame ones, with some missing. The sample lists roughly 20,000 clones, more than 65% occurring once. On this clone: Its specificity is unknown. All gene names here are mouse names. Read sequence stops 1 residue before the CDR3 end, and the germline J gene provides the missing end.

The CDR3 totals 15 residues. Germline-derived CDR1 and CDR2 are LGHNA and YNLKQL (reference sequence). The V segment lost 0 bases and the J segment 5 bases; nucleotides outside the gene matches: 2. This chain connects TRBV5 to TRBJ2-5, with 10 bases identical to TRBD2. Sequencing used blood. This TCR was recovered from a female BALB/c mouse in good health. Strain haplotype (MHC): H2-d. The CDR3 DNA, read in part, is TGTGCCAGCAGCCAAGACTGGGGGGGCTCAGACACCCAGTAC. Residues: CASSQDWGGSDTQY. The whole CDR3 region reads CASSQDWGGSDTQYF.